This T cell receptor beta chain comes out of a study of chemoradiotherapy in HPV16-positive cancers (dated by TCRdb to 2022 to 2024). Turning to the overall study: Candidate HPV-specific T-cell clones and common TCR motifs were defined through functional T-cell assays on cells from a couple of HPV16-positive patients. The candidate HPV-specific TCRs and motifs were subsequently tracked in TCR repertoires obtained from some 90 patients with HPV-related cancers. Whether T-cell immunity against the HPV oncoproteins E6 and E7 changes during chemoradiotherapy and whether survival is affected by this immunity were examined in the study.

The paper's findings and limits, for the study overall: Improved recurrence-free survival in HPV16-positive patients was associated with expansion of HPV-responsive T cells during chemoradiotherapy. Only two HPV16-positive patients were used to derive the functional definition of HPV-specific T cells, and the survival association was reported for HPV16-positive patients. Expansion of candidate HPV-specific clones and E7-related TCR motifs was observed in the tumor microenvironment during treatment, whereas no such expansion was observed for non-HPV-specific T cells.

The library was made by the immunoSEQ multiplex PCR assay. TCRdb provides this immuneACCESS table in a form limited to in-frame rearrangements. Some clones are lacking; in checked studies, under half of them reflect an unresolved V gene, and why the rest are absent is not known. This sample has 12,000 to 15,000 clones in its table, and roughly 90% of those were observed once. Roughly 2.5% of the sample is held by the ten biggest clonotypes. For this clone: Its target antigen remains unknown. Qualities for individual bases were not recorded, and no much larger clone is one base off.

Repertoires were sampled multiple times during chemoradiotherapy, which allowed clonal expansion in the tumor microenvironment to be followed. Including the terminal cysteine and phenylalanine, the CDR3 comprises 16 residues. Just the 48-base CDR3 DNA is kept, in frame starting at base 1. Clipping removes 3 bases from V and 4 bases from J, with 5 as the unmatched junction base count. Reading the germline V gene gives CDR1 MRHNA and CDR2 SNTAGT. This sample comprised blood, obtained from a patient who underwent chemoradiotherapy. The clonotype comes from a human donor with HPV-associated anogenital cancer. The chain uses TRBV6-4 and TRBJ2-3; 12 middle bases align to TRBD1. The CDR3 amino acid sequence is: CASSEGQGALPDTQYF. In nucleotide form, the sequence is TGTGCCAGCAGTGAGGGACAGGGGGCTCTGCCAGATACGCAGTATTTT.